The next 5 T cell receptor beta chains were all read from a single sample in a study of sequential checkpoint blockade in melanoma. Treatment noted: randomized to nivolumab then ipilimumab (arm A) or the reverse (arm B). Sequencing used immunoSEQ multiplex PCR; TCRdb keeps in-frame clones, though not all of them. The sample holds approximately 14,000 clones; 52% are singletons and the top ten take roughly 15%. Sequencing used CD8+ T cells sorted from blood (inferred from file names), obtained from a patient given nivolumab and ipilimumab in sequence. These receptors originate from a human donor with melanoma.

Comment on this clone: Mismatch with germline at one junction end may stem from a read error. The rearrangement links TRBV5-4 to TRBJ2-1, with a weak D call TRBD2 (5 bases). The germline CDR1 and CDR2 sequences are SGHNT and YYREEE (reference sequence). This CDR3 region has 15 residues. The CDR3 loop is CASNLDPSRVNEQFF. Written as DNA, the CDR3 is TGTGCCAGCAACTTGGACCCCTCGCGGGTCAATGAGCAGTTCTTC.

The CDR3 here is CASSVSDRADTEAFF. The CDR3 DNA follows: TGTGCCAGCAGCGTATCGGACAGGGCAGACACTGAAGCTTTCTTT. The J gene is TRBJ1-1, the V gene TRBV9, with 8 bases matching TRBD1. The germline V gene encodes CDR1 SGDLS and CDR2 YYNGEE. V lost 1 base and J lost 3; bases outside the gene matches: 5. The CDR3 loop spans 15 amino acids.

The count of this clone is one. V usage is TRBV29-1 and J usage is TRBJ2-5; 9 nucleotides agree with TRBD1. The V segment lost 2 bases and the J segment 1 base; nucleotides outside the gene matches: 14. Germline V gene lookup returns CDR1 SQVTM and CDR2 ANQGSEA. The CDR3 has 18 amino acids. CDR3 DNA: TGCAGCGTTGAATCACCTTTGAGGACAGGGGATTCCCAAGAGACCCAGTACTTC. Amino acids: CSVESPLRTGDSQETQYF.

The chain uses TRBV27 and TRBJ1-1; D uncertain. Trimming pared 3 bases from V and 5 bases from J, leaving 10 bases between. Germline values: CDR1 MNHEY, CDR2 SMNVEV (reference sequence). This CDR3 region has 13 residues. The CDR3 sequence: CASSFGVSTEAFF. The CDR3 coding sequence is TGTGCCAGCAGTTTCGGGGTTTCGACTGAAGCTTTCTTT.

By its share, this clone is medium-sized. The V and J genes are TRBV4-1 and TRBJ2-7; TRBD2 matches at 7 bases. There are 16 residues in the CDR3. CDR1 is MGHRA, CDR2 YSYEKL, per germline. The V gene end was trimmed by 4 bases and the J gene end by 0 bases; junction bases not matched to a gene: 9. CDR3 sequence reads: CASSRDYTSFSYEQYF. CDR3 coding DNA: TGCGCCAGCAGCCGGGACTACACCAGCTTCTCCTACGAGCAGTACTTC.